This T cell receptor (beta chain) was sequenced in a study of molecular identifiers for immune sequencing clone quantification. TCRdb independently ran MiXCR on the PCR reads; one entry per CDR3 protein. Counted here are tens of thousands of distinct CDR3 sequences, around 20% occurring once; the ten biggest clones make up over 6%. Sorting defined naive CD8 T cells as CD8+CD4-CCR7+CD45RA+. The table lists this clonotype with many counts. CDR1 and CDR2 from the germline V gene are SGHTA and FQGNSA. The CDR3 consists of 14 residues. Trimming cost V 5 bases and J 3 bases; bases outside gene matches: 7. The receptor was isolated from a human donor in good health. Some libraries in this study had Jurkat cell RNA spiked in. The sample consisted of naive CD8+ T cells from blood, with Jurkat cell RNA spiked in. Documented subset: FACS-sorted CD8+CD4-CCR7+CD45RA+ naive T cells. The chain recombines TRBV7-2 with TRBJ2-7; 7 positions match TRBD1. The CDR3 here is CASSADRVYYEQYF. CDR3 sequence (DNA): TGTGCCAGCAGCGCCGACAGGGTTTACTACGAGCAGTACTTC. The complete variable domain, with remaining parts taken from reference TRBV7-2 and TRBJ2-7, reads GAGVSQSPSNKVTEKGKDVELRCDPISGHTALYWYRQSLGQGLEFLIYFQGNSAPDKSGLPSDRFSAERTGGSVSTLTIQRTQQEDSAVYLCASSADRVYYEQYFGPGTRLTVT.